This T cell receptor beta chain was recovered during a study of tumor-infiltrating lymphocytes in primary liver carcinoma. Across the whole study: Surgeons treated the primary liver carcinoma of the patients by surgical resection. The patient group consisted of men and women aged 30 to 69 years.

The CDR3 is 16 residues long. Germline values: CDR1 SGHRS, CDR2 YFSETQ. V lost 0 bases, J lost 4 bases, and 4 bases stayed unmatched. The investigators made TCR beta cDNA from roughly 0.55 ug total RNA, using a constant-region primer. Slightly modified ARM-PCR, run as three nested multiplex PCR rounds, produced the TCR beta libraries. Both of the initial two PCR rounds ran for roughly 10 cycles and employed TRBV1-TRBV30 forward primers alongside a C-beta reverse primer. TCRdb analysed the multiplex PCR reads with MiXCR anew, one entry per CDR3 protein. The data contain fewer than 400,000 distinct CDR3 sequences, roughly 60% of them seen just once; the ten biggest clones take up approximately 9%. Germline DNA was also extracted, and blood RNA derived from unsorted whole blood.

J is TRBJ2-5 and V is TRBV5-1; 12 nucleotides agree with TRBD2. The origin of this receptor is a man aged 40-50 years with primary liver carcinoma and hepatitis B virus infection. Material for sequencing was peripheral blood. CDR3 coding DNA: TGCGCCAGCAGCTTGGCTCTAGCGGGAGGGAGAGAGACCCAGTACTTC. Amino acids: CASSLALAGGRETQYF.